One sample yielded the 16 T cell receptor beta chains listed below, sequenced in a study of blood T cell repertoires in COVID-19. The protocol was immunoSEQ multiplex PCR, while the TCRdb copy is restricted to in-frame clones and leaves out a portion. Of fewer than 350,000 clones listed, approximately 87% are singletons. What was sequenced was peripheral blood. These receptors came from a woman in her twenties or thirties with COVID-19, enrolled during active disease.

The genes are TRBV19 and TRBJ2-2, with 8 bases fitting TRBD2. This CDR3 has 16 amino acids. CDR1 is LNHDA and CDR2 is SQIVND in the germline V gene (reference sequence). V lost 4 bases to trimming and J lost 4 bases; unmatched junction nucleotides: 8. The CDR3 sequence: CASSTPGLEVTGELFF. In DNA form, the CDR3 reads TGTGCCAGTAGTACCCCGGGACTAGAGGTCACCGGGGAGCTGTTTTTT.

V usage is TRBV12-3 or TRBV12-4 and J usage is TRBJ1-5; D unclear. The CDR3 extends over 13 amino acids. The ends were cut back, 3 bases at V and 4 bases at J, with 7 bases in the middle. This CDR3 reads CASSFPGNQPQHF. The CDR3 coding sequence is TGTGCCAGCAGTTTTCCGGGGAATCAGCCCCAGCATTTT.

V gene TRBV7-6 combines with J gene TRBJ1-2; D is possibly TRBD1 (6 bases). With 0 bases removed from V and 8 bases from J, the gap between germline ends came to 19 bases. Germline V CDR1 and CDR2: SGHVS, FNYEAQ. This CDR3 contains 16 residues. The CDR3, as DNA: TGTGCCAGCAGCTTAGCGGAAGGGGGGGGGCGCGGCGGCTACACCTTC. It translates to CASSLAEGGGRGGYTF.

The J gene is TRBJ1-3, the V gene TRBV4-2; 8 bases map to TRBD1. From germline, CDR1 is LGHNA and CDR2 YNFKEQ. The CDR3 is 16 amino acids. J gave up 0 bases and V 4 bases, and 5 bases lay outside the gene matches. DNA for the CDR3: TGTGCCAGCAGCCCAGGGGGCGCGGGCTCTGGAAACACCATATATTTT. This codes for CASSPGGAGSGNTIYF.

The chain couples TRBV29-1 to TRBJ1-5; no clear D gene. Germline values: CDR1 SQVTM, CDR2 ANQGSEA. The CDR3 is made up of 12 amino acids. Trimming left V 7 bases short and J 2 bases short, with 9 bases between. CDR3 in amino acids: CSAMAGNQPQHF. As DNA, the CDR3 is TGCAGCGCCATGGCGGGCAATCAGCCCCAGCATTTT.

The chain combines TRBV5-1 with TRBJ1-4; D is possibly TRBD1 (6 bases). The length of the CDR3 is 16 residues. Germline V CDR1 and CDR2: SGHRS, YFSETQ. Deletions cut 4 bases from V and 3 bases from J, with 16 bases between. CDR3 DNA: TGCGCCAGCAGCCTTAGGGACACAACAGCTAATGAAAAACTGTTTTTT. Amino acids: CASSLRDTTANEKLFF. Drawing the rest from reference TRBV5-1 and TRBJ1-4, the complete variable domain is KAGVTQTPRYLIKTRGQQVTLSCSPISGHRSVSWYQQTPGQGLQFLFEYFSETQRNKGNFPGRFSGRQFSNSRSEMNVSTLELGDSALYLCASSLRDTTANEKLFFGSGTQLSVL.

The chain has TRBV6-5 and TRBJ2-2; the D gene is possibly TRBD1 (6 bases). The CDR3 consists of 15 residues. V was cut by 5 bases and J by 1 base, with 11 bases left in between. Germline loops: CDR1 MNHEY, CDR2 SVGAGI. This chain's CDR3 is CASSRTALNTGELFF. In DNA form, the CDR3 reads TGTGCCAGCAGTCGGACAGCGCTGAACACCGGGGAGCTGTTTTTT.

The chain couples TRBV7-9 to TRBJ2-1; 9 nucleotides line up with TRBD2. Germline CDR1 and CDR2: SEHNR and FQNEAQ (reference sequence). The trim removed 5 bases at V and 0 bases at J, leaving 5 bases unmatched. The length of the CDR3 is 16 residues. The CDR3 DNA reads as TGTGCCAGCAGCGGAGCGGGGGGACCCTCCTACAATGAGCAGTTCTTC. Amino acid sequence: CASSGAGGPSYNEQFF.

This rearrangement joins TRBV3-1 (or the pseudogene TRBV3-2) to TRBJ1-6, with 7 bases matching TRBD1. Trimming took 1 base from V and 6 from J; bases not matched to a gene: 3. Looked up from germline, CDR1 is LGHDT and CDR2 is YNNKEL (reference sequence). CDR3 length: 15 amino acids. The chain's CDR3 is CASSQGDRTNSPLHF. For the CDR3, the DNA is TGTGCCAGCAGCCAAGGGGACAGAACTAATTCACCCCTCCACTTT.

V gene TRBV6-5 combines with J gene TRBJ1-4; D is undetermined. Trimming removed 7 bases at V and 10 bases at J, with 19 bases between. Germline V gives CDR1 MNHEY, CDR2 SVGAGI. The CDR3 has 14 amino acids. For the CDR3, the DNA is TGTGCCAGCATTTCCCCCCTCGCTGGCGGAAAACTGTTTTTT. Its translation: CASISPLAGGKLFF.

The chain combines TRBV12-5 with TRBJ2-3; 8 nucleotides agree with TRBD2. The CDR3 totals 14 residues. Unmatched junction bases numbered 2, after V lost 3 bases and J lost 3 bases. Per germline, CDR1 LGHNT and CDR2 FRNRAP. The CDR3 DNA reads as TGTGCTAGTGGTTTAAGACTAGCGACAGATACGCAGTATTTT. Encoded protein: CASGLRLATDTQYF.

The rearrangement joins TRBV7-9 to TRBJ2-1, with D possibly TRBD2 on 6 matching bases. The germline V and J ends were trimmed by 1 base and 8 bases, with 9 bases remaining between them. The germline CDR1 and CDR2 sequences are SEHNR and FQNEAQ (reference sequence). The CDR3 contains 13 residues. Here the CDR3 reads CASSLVGGDEQFF. CDR3 in DNA: TGTGCCAGCAGCTTAGTAGGAGGGGATGAGCAGTTCTTC.

The chain combines TRBV7-9 with TRBJ2-1; 13 bases line up with TRBD2. The CDR3 runs to 15 residues. With 4 bases clipped from V and 7 bases from J, the junction kept 4 bases outside the gene matches. CDR1 is SEHNR, CDR2 FQNEAQ, per germline (reference sequence). For the CDR3, the DNA is TGTGCCAGCAGCTCAACTAGCGGGGGGGCTAATGAGCAGTTCTTC. Translated: CASSSTSGGANEQFF. Complete variable domain (other parts from reference TRBV7-9 and TRBJ2-1): DTGVSQNPRHKITKRGQNVTFRCDPISEHNRLYWYRQTLGQGPEFLTYFQNEAQLEKSRLLSDRFSAERPKGSFSTLEIQRTEQGDSAMYLCASSSTSGGANEQFFGPGTRLTVL.

CDR3 amino acids: CASSEAGKGFYEQYF. CDR3 coding DNA: TGTGCCAGCAGTGAAGCGGGAAAGGGGTTCTACGAGCAGTACTTC. The chain links TRBV2 to TRBJ2-7; D perhaps matches TRBD1 (5 bases). V lost 0 bases, J lost 3 bases, and 12 bases lay in between. The germline V gene has CDR1 SNHLY and CDR2 FYNNEI. CDR3 size: 15 residues.

V and J are TRBV28 and TRBJ2-7; 7 bases match TRBD2. CDR1 is MDHEN, CDR2 SYDVKM, per germline. The CDR3 covers 14 residues. V lost 5 bases to trimming and J lost 7 bases; unmatched junction nucleotides: 11. The CDR3 sequence: CASSLTPGGGEQYF. The CDR3 bases are TGTGCCAGCAGTCTCACCCCGGGCGGGGGAGAGCAGTACTTC.

The rearrangement links TRBV5-1 to TRBJ2-3; no clear D. Trimming removed 2 bases at V and 0 bases at J, with 10 bases between. The length of the CDR3 is 15 residues. CDR1 SGHRS and CDR2 YFSETQ come from the germline V gene. CDR3 loop: CASSLGGYSTDTQYF. CDR3 bases: TGCGCCAGCAGCTTAGGCGGATACAGCACAGATACGCAGTATTTT.